The 4 T cell receptor beta chains below come from one sample, sequenced in a study of cytomegalovirus exposure and HLA in healthy donors. The PCR ran on 60 Vbeta and 13 Jbeta primers. Repertoires were generated with immunoSEQ multiplex PCR, while TCRdb's copy carries only in-frame clones and drops some. The table lists more than 45,000 clones, approximately 65% of them singletons. Sequencing was performed on PBMCs. The receptors here all came from a man aged 25-45 years in good health and CMV-seronegative.

The chain uses TRBV2 and TRBJ2-3; perhaps TRBD1 as D (6 bases). CDR1 and CDR2 from the germline V gene are SNHLY and FYNNEI. The CDR3 is 15 amino acids. Trimming removed 9 bases at V and 0 bases at J, with 16 bases between. The chain's CDR3 is CARDGTSISTDTQYF. The CDR3 DNA is TGTGCCAGAGATGGGACATCAATTAGCACAGATACGCAGTATTTT. The full variable domain, its missing parts supplied by reference TRBV2 and TRBJ2-3, is EPEVTQTPSHQVTQMGQEVILRCVPISNHLYFYWYRQILGQKVEFLVSFYNNEISEKSEIFDDQFSVERPDGSNFTLKIRSTKLEDSAMYFCARDGTSISTDTQYFGPGTRLTVL.

The chain is built from TRBV29-1 and TRBJ2-7, with TRBD1 matching 8 bases. This CDR3 comprises 13 residues. The V segment lost 5 bases and the J segment 6 bases; nucleotides outside the gene matches: 9. Germline values: CDR1 SQVTM, CDR2 ANQGSEA. Here the CDR3 DNA reads TGCAGCGTTAAGTCAGGGGGCCAGGGCGAGCAGTACTTC. Translated, it gives CSVKSGGQGEQYF.

On this clone itself: A read error is likely, as this CDR3 ends without the conserved phenylalanine or tryptophan. The V gene is TRBV29-1, the J gene TRBJ1-5, with 8 bases fitting TRBD1. CDR1 SQVTM and CDR2 ANQGSEA come from the germline V gene. V lost 4 bases and J lost 5; bases outside the gene matches: 4. CDR3 length equals 13 residues. This chain's CDR3 is CSVVETGDQPQHV. In nucleotides, the CDR3 is TGCAGCGTTGTCGAGACAGGGGATCAGCCCCAGCATGTT.

The V call is TRBV2, the J call TRBJ2-7, with 7 positions matching TRBD2. This CDR3 comprises 16 residues. With V trimmed by 5 bases and J by 7 bases, 17 bases remained unmatched. The germline CDR1 and CDR2 sequences are SNHLY and FYNNEI. CDR3 loop: CASSPIRVAGTREQYF. The CDR3 nucleotides read TGTGCCAGCAGTCCGATCAGAGTAGCGGGTACGCGGGAGCAGTACTTC.